This TCR beta chain originates from a study of shared clonotypes between healthy human individuals. Trimming removed 3 bases at V and 4 bases at J, with 9 bases between. Germline-derived CDR1 and CDR2 are SGHNT and YENEEA. The CDR3 runs to 13 residues. Using immunoSEQ multiplex PCR, the repertoire was profiled, and TCRdb retains in-frame clones only, with some absent. The sample gives some 2.3 million clones, approximately 95% of which show up once; 0.39% is in the top ten. The specimen was naive CD4+ T cells from PBMCs. Subset noted: CD45RA+ positively selected. This TCR was recovered from a man between 18 and 29 years old in good health. Some clones in this sample may be carry-over from other donors' samples. The chain couples TRBV11-3 to TRBJ1-1; a weak D match, TRBD1 (6 bases). The CDR3 region has the DNA TGTGCCAGCAGCTTGGACAGCCGCACTGAAGCTTTCTTT. Its translation: CASSLDSRTEAFF.